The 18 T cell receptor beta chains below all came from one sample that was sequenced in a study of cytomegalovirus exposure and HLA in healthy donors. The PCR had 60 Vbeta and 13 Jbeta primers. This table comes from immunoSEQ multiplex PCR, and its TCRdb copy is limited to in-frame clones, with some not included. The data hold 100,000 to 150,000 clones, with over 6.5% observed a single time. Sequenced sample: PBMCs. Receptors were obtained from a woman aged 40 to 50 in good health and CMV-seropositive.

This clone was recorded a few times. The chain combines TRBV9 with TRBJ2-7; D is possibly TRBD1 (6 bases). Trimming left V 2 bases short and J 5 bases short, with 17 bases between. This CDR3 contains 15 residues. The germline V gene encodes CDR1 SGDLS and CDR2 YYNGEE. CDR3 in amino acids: CASSVRPQGIHEQYF. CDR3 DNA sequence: TGTGCCAGCAGCGTTCGCCCACAGGGCATCCACGAGCAGTACTTC. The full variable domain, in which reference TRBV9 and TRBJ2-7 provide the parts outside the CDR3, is DSGVTQTPKHLITATGQRVTLRCSPRSGDLSVYWYQQSLDQGLQFLIQYYNGEERAKGNILERFSAQQFPDLHSELNLSSLELGDSALYFCASSVRPQGIHEQYFGPGTRLTVT.

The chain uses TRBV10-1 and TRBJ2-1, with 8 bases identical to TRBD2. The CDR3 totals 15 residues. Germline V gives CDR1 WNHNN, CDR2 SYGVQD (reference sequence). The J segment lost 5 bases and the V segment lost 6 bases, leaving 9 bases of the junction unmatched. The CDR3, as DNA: TGCGCCAGCAGCGGGATCCGGGGGGGAAACAATGAGCAGTTCTTC. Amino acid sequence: CASSGIRGGNNEQFF.

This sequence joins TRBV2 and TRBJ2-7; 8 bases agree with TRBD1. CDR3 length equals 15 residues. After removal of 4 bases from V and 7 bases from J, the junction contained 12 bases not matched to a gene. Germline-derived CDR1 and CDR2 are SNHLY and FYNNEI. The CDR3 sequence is CASSGGTGTPWEQYF. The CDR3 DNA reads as TGTGCCAGCAGTGGGGGGACAGGTACGCCTTGGGAGCAGTACTTC.

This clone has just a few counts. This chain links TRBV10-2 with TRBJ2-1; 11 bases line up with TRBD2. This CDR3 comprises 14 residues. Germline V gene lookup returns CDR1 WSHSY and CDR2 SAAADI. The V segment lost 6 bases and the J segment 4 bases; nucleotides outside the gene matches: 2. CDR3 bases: TGCGCCAGCAGCTTAGCGGGAGGGTACAATGAGCAGTTCTTC. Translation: CASSLAGGYNEQFF.

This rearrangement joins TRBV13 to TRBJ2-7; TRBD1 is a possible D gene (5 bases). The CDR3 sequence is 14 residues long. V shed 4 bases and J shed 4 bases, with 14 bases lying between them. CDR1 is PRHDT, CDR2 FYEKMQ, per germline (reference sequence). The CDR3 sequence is CASSSIGQAYEQYF. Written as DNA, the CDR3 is TGTGCCAGCAGCTCTATAGGACAAGCTTACGAGCAGTACTTC.

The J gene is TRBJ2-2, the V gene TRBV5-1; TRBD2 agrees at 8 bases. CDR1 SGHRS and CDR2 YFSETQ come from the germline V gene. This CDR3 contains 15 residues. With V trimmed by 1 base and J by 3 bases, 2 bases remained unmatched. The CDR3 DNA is TGCGCCAGCAGCTTGTTCGGGGGGGACACCGGGGAGCTGTTTTTT. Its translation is CASSLFGGDTGELFF.

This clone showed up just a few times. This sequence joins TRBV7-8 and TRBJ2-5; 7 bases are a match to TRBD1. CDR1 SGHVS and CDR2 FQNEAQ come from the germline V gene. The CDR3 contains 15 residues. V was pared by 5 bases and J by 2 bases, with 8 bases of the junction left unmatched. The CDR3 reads CASSEQGQPQETQYF. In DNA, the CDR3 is TGTGCCAGCAGCGAGCAGGGACAGCCGCAAGAGACCCAGTACTTC.

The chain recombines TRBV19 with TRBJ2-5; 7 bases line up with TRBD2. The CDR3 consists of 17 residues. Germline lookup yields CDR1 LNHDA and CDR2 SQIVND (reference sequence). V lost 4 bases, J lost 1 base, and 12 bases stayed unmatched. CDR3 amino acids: CASSSSRAGLFQETQYF. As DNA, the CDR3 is TGTGCCAGTAGTAGTTCAAGAGCGGGGTTATTCCAAGAGACCCAGTACTTC.

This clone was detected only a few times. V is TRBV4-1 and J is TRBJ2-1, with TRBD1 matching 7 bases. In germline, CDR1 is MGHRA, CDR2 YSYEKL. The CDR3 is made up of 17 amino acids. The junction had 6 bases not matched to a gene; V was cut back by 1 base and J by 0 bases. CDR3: CASSQGGQLSSYNEQFF. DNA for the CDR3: TGCGCCAGCAGCCAAGGGGGACAGCTAAGCTCCTACAATGAGCAGTTCTTC.

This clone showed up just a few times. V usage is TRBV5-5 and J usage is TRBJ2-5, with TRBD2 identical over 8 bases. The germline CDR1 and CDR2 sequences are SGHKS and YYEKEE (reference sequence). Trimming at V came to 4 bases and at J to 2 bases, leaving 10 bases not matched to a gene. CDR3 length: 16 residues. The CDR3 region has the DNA TGTGCCAGCAGCCTGCGCGGGGGGTTTGGTCAAGAGACCCAGTACTTC. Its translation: CASSLRGGFGQETQYF. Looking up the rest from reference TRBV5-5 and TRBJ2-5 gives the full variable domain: DAGVTQSPTHLIKTRGQQVTLRCSPISGHKSVSWYQQVLGQGPQFIFQYYEKEERGRGNFPDRFSARQFPNYSSELNVNALLLGDSALYLCASSLRGGFGQETQYFGPGTRLLVL.

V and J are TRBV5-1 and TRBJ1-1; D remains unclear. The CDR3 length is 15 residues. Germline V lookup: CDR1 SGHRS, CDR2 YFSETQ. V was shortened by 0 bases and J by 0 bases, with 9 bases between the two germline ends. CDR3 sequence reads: CASSLGADVNTEAFF. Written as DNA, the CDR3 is TGCGCCAGCAGCTTGGGGGCCGACGTGAACACTGAAGCTTTCTTT. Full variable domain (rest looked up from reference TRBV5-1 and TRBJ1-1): KAGVTQTPRYLIKTRGQQVTLSCSPISGHRSVSWYQQTPGQGLQFLFEYFSETQRNKGNFPGRFSGRQFSNSRSEMNVSTLELGDSALYLCASSLGADVNTEAFFGQGTRLTVV.

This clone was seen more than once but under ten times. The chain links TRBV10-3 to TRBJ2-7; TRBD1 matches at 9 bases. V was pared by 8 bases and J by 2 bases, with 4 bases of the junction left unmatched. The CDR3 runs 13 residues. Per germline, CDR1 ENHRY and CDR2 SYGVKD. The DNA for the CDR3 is TGTGCCATCGGACAGGGGTCTACCTACGAGCAGTACTTC. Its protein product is CAIGQGSTYEQYF.

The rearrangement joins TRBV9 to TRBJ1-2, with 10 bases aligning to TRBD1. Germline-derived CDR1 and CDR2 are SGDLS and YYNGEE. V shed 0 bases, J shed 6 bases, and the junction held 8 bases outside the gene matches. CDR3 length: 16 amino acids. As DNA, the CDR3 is TGTGCCAGCAGCGTAGATCCGGGACAGGGGAGGAATGGCTACACCTTC. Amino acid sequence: CASSVDPGQGRNGYTF.

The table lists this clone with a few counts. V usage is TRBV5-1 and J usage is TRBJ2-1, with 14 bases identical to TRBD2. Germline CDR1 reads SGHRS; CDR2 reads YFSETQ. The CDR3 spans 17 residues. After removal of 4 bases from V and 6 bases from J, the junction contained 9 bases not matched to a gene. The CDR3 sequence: CASSPGTSGGSGNEQFF. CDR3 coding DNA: TGCGCCAGCAGCCCTGGGACTAGCGGGGGCTCCGGCAATGAGCAGTTCTTC. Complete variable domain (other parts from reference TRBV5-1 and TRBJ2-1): KAGVTQTPRYLIKTRGQQVTLSCSPISGHRSVSWYQQTPGQGLQFLFEYFSETQRNKGNFPGRFSGRQFSNSRSEMNVSTLELGDSALYLCASSPGTSGGSGNEQFFGPGTRLTVL.

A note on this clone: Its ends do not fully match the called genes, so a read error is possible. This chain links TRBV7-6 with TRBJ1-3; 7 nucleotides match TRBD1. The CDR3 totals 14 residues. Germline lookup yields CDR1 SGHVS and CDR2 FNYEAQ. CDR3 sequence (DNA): TGTGCCAGCAGCCACGGACAGGTGGGAAACGCCATATATTTT. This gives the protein CASSHGQVGNAIYF.

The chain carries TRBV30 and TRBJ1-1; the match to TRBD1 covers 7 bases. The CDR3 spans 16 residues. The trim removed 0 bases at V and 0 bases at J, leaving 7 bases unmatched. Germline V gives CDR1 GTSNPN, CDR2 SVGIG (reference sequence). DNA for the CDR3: TGTGCCTGGAGTGTACGCGGCAGGGGGGTGAACACTGAAGCTTTCTTT. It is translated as CAWSVRGRGVNTEAFF.

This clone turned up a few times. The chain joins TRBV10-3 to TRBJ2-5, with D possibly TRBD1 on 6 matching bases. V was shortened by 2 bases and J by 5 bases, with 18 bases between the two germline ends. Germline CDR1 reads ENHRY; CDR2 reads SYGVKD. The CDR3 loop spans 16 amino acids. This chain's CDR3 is CAISEGQLTLGETQYF. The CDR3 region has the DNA TGTGCCATCAGTGAGGGACAGCTGACACTTGGGGAGACCCAGTACTTC.

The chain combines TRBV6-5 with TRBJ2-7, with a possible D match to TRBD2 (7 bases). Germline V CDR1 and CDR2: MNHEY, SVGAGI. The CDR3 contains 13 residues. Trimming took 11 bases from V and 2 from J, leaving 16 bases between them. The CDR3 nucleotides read TGTGCCGCAGGGGAGCGGGGAACCTACGAGCAGTACTTC. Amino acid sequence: CAAGERGTYEQYF.